The 19 T cell receptor beta chains given below trace back to one sample, sequenced in a study of cytomegalovirus exposure and HLA in healthy donors (dated 2017 in TCRdb). The library was obtained by the immunoSEQ multiplex PCR assay. A mixture of 60 forward primers for TCR Vbeta segments and 13 reverse primers for TCR Jbeta segments was used in the multiplex PCR. TCRdb limited this immuneACCESS table to in-frame rearrangements with V and J called. A share of clones is missing; checked studies link under half to unresolved V genes, and the rest is unexplained. This sample holds 40,000 to 60,000 clones; more than 65% were observed only once. The ten biggest clones cover about 9.1% of the sample. Specimen: PBMCs. The source of these receptors is a woman aged 50 to 60 in good health and CMV-seronegative.

This clone was detected only a few times. The chain is built from TRBV6-6 and TRBJ1-1, with 8 bases aligning to TRBD1. This CDR3 is built from 13 residues. The J segment lost 4 bases and the V segment lost 5 bases, leaving 3 bases of the junction unmatched. The germline V gene has CDR1 MNHNY and CDR2 SVGAGI (reference sequence). The CDR3 reads CASSLTGGTEAFF. In DNA form, the CDR3 reads TGTGCCAGCAGTCTCACAGGGGGCACTGAAGCTTTCTTT.

The chain combines TRBV2 with TRBJ2-5, with a possible D match to TRBD2 (6 bases). Germline CDR1 SNHLY, CDR2 FYNNEI. Trimming removed 7 bases from V and 5 bases from J, with 11 bases in between. CDR3 length: 12 residues. CDR3 loop: CASKASVETQYF. CDR3 in DNA: TGTGCCAGCAAGGCTAGCGTTGAGACCCAGTACTTC.

This clone turned up a few times. The rearrangement links TRBV27 to TRBJ2-5; TRBD1 agrees at 7 bases. Germline lookup yields CDR1 MNHEY and CDR2 SMNVEV (reference sequence). The CDR3 runs to 15 residues. V gave up 6 bases and J gave up 7 bases; unmatched junction bases: 14. The CDR3 nucleotides are TGTGCCAGCAGGACTACAACAGGGGCCCGAGGGACCCAGTACTTC. Its translation: CASRTTTGARGTQYF.

The chain uses TRBV25-1 and TRBJ2-5; 7 nucleotides line up with TRBD1. The V gene's germline CDR1 is MGHDK and CDR2 SYGVNS. With V trimmed by 1 base and J by 5 bases, 4 bases remained unmatched. This CDR3 contains 14 residues. The CDR3 loop reads CASSESGGRETQYF. As DNA, the CDR3 is TGTGCCAGCAGTGAATCAGGGGGACGGGAGACCCAGTACTTC.

This clone came up a few times. The genes are TRBV5-1 and TRBJ2-5; 7 bases line up with TRBD2. Trimming at V came to 2 bases and at J to 2 bases, leaving 3 bases not matched to a gene. The CDR3 is 14 residues long. The V gene's germline CDR1 is SGHRS and CDR2 YFSETQ. For the CDR3, the DNA is TGCGCCAGCAGCTTCGGTAGCGGGCAAGAGACCCAGTACTTC. Its protein is CASSFGSGQETQYF.

The J gene is TRBJ1-6, the V gene TRBV16; maybe TRBD1 (5 bases). Germline CDR1 KGHSY, CDR2 FQNENV. CDR3 length: 16 residues. The V and J ends lost 2 bases and 6 bases respectively, with 14 bases between them. The CDR3 is CASSQQGLSVNSPLHF. Written as DNA, the CDR3 is TGTGCCAGCAGCCAACAGGGTTTATCGGTTAATTCACCCCTCCACTTT.

The J gene is TRBJ2-5, the V gene TRBV14; D is perhaps TRBD2 (5 bases). Germline values: CDR1 SGHDN, CDR2 FVKESK. Trimming removed 3 bases from V and 7 bases from J, with 18 bases in between. The CDR3 totals 15 residues. CDR3 in DNA: TGTGCCAGCAGCCAGGCCGAGATCCCTGCGGGGACCCAGTACTTC. It yields the protein CASSQAEIPAGTQYF. Looking up the rest from reference TRBV14 and TRBJ2-5 gives the full variable domain: EAGVTQFPSHSVIEKGQTVTLRCDPISGHDNLYWYRRVMGKEIKFLLHFVKESKQDESGMPNNRFLAERTGGTYSTLKVQPAELEDSGVYFCASSQAEIPAGTQYFGPGTRLLVL.

The rearrangement joins TRBV27 to TRBJ2-1; a possible D gene is TRBD2 (6 bases). Germline lookup yields CDR1 MNHEY and CDR2 SMNVEV (reference sequence). This CDR3 has 13 amino acids. V gave up 7 bases and J gave up 3 bases, with 10 bases separating them. Here the CDR3 DNA reads TGTGCCAGCACCGGGACTTACTACAATGAGCAGTTCTTC. Translated: CASTGTYYNEQFF.

The rearrangement uses TRBV5-4 and TRBJ1-2, with D possibly being TRBD1 (6 bases). The germline gives CDR1 SGHNT, CDR2 YYREEE (reference sequence). The CDR3 sequence is 14 residues long. V lost 3 bases and J lost 6, with 15 bases in between. CDR3 DNA: TGTGCCAGCAGCTCGGGAGGGGGGGGCGATGGCTACACCTTC. The encoded protein is CASSSGGGGDGYTF.

This clone appeared once. V gene TRBV7-6 combines with J gene TRBJ1-4, with unresolved D. V was pared by 4 bases and J by 2 bases, with 5 bases between. The germline gives CDR1 SGHVS, CDR2 FNYEAQ. The CDR3 sequence is 13 residues long. The CDR3 nucleotides read TGTGCCAGCAGCTACGGGACTAATGAAAAACTGTTTTTT. This gives the protein CASSYGTNEKLFF.

This chain's CDR3 is CSVVGGGGELFF. In DNA form, the CDR3 reads TGCAGCGTTGTAGGGGGCGGCGGGGAGCTGTTTTTT. The chain joins TRBV29-1 to TRBJ2-2; 7 nucleotides agree with TRBD1. This CDR3 has 12 residues. Germline V CDR1 and CDR2: SQVTM, ANQGSEA. Trimming removed 4 bases from V and 7 bases from J; junction bases left unmatched: 3.

The chain combines TRBV6-5 with TRBJ1-1; TRBD1 is a possible D gene (6 bases). The CDR3 length is 14 residues. The germline V gene encodes CDR1 MNHEY and CDR2 SVGAGI. The ends were cut back, 4 bases at V and 1 base at J, with 10 bases in the middle. CDR3 amino acids: CASSFGTPNTEAFF. CDR3 DNA: TGTGCCAGCAGTTTTGGGACACCGAACACTGAAGCTTTCTTT.

The chain combines TRBV6-6 with TRBJ1-5, with D possibly being TRBD1 (6 bases). Germline V gene sequence: CDR1 MNHNY, CDR2 SVGAGI (reference sequence). This CDR3 comprises 13 residues. V gave up 7 bases and J gave up 5 bases, with 12 bases separating them. CDR3 nucleotide sequence: TGTGCCAGCACCCCAGGGGCGGATCAGCCCCAGCATTTT. This codes for CASTPGADQPQHF.

The rearrangement links TRBV5-1 to TRBJ2-5; the D gene is possibly TRBD2 (6 bases). The CDR3 contains 15 residues. Germline assignment: CDR1 SGHRS and CDR2 YFSETQ. V lost 4 bases and J lost 0, with 13 bases in between. CDR3 amino acids: CASSPSGTHQETQYF. DNA for the CDR3: TGCGCCAGCAGCCCCTCCGGGACTCACCAAGAGACCCAGTACTTC.

CDR3 in DNA: TGCGCCAGCAGCTGGAGGTTGGCGGGAGGACCCCGATTCTCCTACGAGCAGTACTTC. This codes for CASSWRLAGGPRFSYEQYF. The rearrangement joins TRBV5-1 to TRBJ2-7, with TRBD2 matching over 8 bases. Trimming took 3 bases from V and 0 from J; bases not matched to a gene: 17. Germline V gene sequence: CDR1 SGHRS, CDR2 YFSETQ. The CDR3 length is 19 residues.

The chain has TRBV7-9 and TRBJ1-1, with TRBD1 identical over 7 bases. V shed 5 bases and J 4 bases; nucleotides not matched to a gene: 7. This CDR3 spans 14 amino acids. Germline V gene data show CDR1 as SEHNR and CDR2 as FQNEAQ (reference sequence). CDR3 in amino acids: CASSAHRGGTEAFF. The DNA of the CDR3 is TGTGCCAGCAGCGCTCACAGGGGTGGCACTGAAGCTTTCTTT. Using reference TRBV7-9 and TRBJ1-1 for the parts outside the CDR3, the full variable domain is DTGVSQNPRHKITKRGQNVTFRCDPISEHNRLYWYRQTLGQGPEFLTYFQNEAQLEKSRLLSDRFSAERPKGSFSTLEIQRTEQGDSAMYLCASSAHRGGTEAFFGQGTRLTVV.

The CDR3 region has the DNA TGTGCCAGCTCACCTTCGAGGGAGAAGCCCCAGCATTTT. It encodes CASSPSREKPQHF. The chain combines TRBV18 with TRBJ1-5; D is unclear. Germline V gives CDR1 KGHSH, CDR2 LQKENI. The CDR3 extends over 13 amino acids. The V end lost 3 bases, the J end lost 8 bases, and 11 bases lay between the germline ends.

This chain connects TRBV29-1 to TRBJ1-5; 8 bases map to TRBD1. The CDR3 is 13 residues long. CDR1 SQVTM and CDR2 ANQGSEA come from the germline V gene. With V trimmed by 1 base and J by 4 bases, 0 bases remained unmatched. The CDR3 nucleotides read TGCAGCGTTGAAGGGACAGGGAATCAGCCCCAGCATTTT. It is translated as CSVEGTGNQPQHF.

The chain uses TRBV4-3 and TRBJ1-4, with D hard to call. V lost 0 bases, J lost 7 bases, and 9 bases lay in between. In germline, CDR1 is LGHNA, CDR2 YSLEER. The CDR3 covers 14 residues. CDR3 nucleotides: TGCGCCAGCAGCCAAGAGGCTAGTCCTGAAAAACTGTTTTTT. Amino acid sequence: CASSQEASPEKLFF.